This is a list of T cell receptor beta chains from one sample in a study of T cell responses to AZD1222 COVID-19 vaccine. Sequenced by immunoSEQ multiplex PCR; TCRdb stores in-frame clones only, minus some. The sample carries some 99,000 clones, 84% recorded once. Material: peripheral blood, obtained 28 days after the second AZD1222 dose. These receptors were taken from an adult who received the AZD1222 COVID-19 vaccine. CDR3s include the opening cysteine and the closing phenylalanine or tryptophan. The order of the fields is J gene, D gene, V gene, CDR3 protein. D genes are given only for firm matches.

j_gene: TRBJ1-5
d_gene: TRBD1
v_gene: TRBV28
CDR3aa: CASSLHRGQGNQPQHF

j_gene: TRBJ1-1
d_gene: TRBD1
v_gene: TRBV2
CDR3aa: CASSAGRGRSEAFF

j_gene: TRBJ2-7
d_gene: TRBD1
v_gene: TRBV3-1/TRBV3-2
CDR3aa: CASSLDRAKQYF

j_gene: TRBJ1-3
d_gene: NA
v_gene: TRBV2
CDR3aa: CASSGLGNGNTIYF

j_gene: TRBJ2-7
d_gene: TRBD1
v_gene: TRBV18
CDR3aa: CASSPGQGVQYEQYF

j_gene: TRBJ2-7
d_gene: NA
v_gene: TRBV30
CDR3aa: CALQTWDSTYEQYF

j_gene: TRBJ1-2
d_gene: TRBD1
v_gene: TRBV28
CDR3aa: CASSLTGGRGDYGYTF

j_gene: TRBJ1-2
d_gene: TRBD1
v_gene: TRBV7-2
CDR3aa: CASSLYGQGFFYGYTF

j_gene: TRBJ2-3
d_gene: NA
v_gene: TRBV6-4
CDR3aa: CASSDRRGSGADTQYF

j_gene: TRBJ1-5
d_gene: NA
v_gene: TRBV4-1
CDR3aa: CASSPVGVSSNQPQHF

j_gene: TRBJ2-1
d_gene: NA
v_gene: TRBV6-2/TRBV6-3
CDR3aa: CASSFRGGNEQFF

j_gene: TRBJ1-2
d_gene: NA
v_gene: TRBV7-9
CDR3aa: CASSLETAGYGYTF

j_gene: TRBJ2-5
d_gene: NA
v_gene: TRBV20-1
CDR3aa: CSASGALWEETQYF

j_gene: TRBJ2-7
d_gene: NA
v_gene: TRBV19
CDR3aa: CASSIDDTYEQYF

j_gene: TRBJ2-1
d_gene: NA
v_gene: TRBV7-2
CDR3aa: CASSLRHPNGEQFF

j_gene: TRBJ2-7
d_gene: TRBD2
v_gene: TRBV5-1
CDR3aa: CASSSSGRVDEQYF

j_gene: TRBJ2-3
d_gene: TRBD2
v_gene: TRBV9
CDR3aa: CASSAGLGTDTQYF

j_gene: TRBJ1-2
d_gene: TRBD1
v_gene: TRBV5-1
CDR3aa: CASSTLTGNPPYGYTF

j_gene: TRBJ2-2
d_gene: NA
v_gene: TRBV5-1
CDR3aa: CASSLAGEGTGELFF

j_gene: TRBJ1-1
d_gene: NA
v_gene: TRBV24-1
CDR3aa: CATSDPSTGGRRGAFF

j_gene: TRBJ1-3
d_gene: NA
v_gene: TRBV12-3/TRBV12-4
CDR3aa: CASSLFSNTIYF

j_gene: TRBJ2-7
d_gene: NA
v_gene: TRBV3-1/TRBV3-2
CDR3aa: CASSQEGSYEQYF

j_gene: TRBJ2-5
d_gene: NA
v_gene: TRBV11-2
CDR3aa: CASSPGSWGETQYF

j_gene: TRBJ2-1
d_gene: TRBD1
v_gene: TRBV7-9
CDR3aa: CASSLERGGGNNEQFF

j_gene: TRBJ1-6
d_gene: NA
v_gene: TRBV6-5
CDR3aa: CAAQQEGYSPLHF

j_gene: TRBJ2-5
d_gene: TRBD2
v_gene: TRBV2
CDR3aa: CASSEGLAGETQYF

j_gene: TRBJ2-1
d_gene: NA
v_gene: TRBV6-6
CDR3aa: CASRPPARGYNEQFF

j_gene: TRBJ2-1
d_gene: TRBD2
v_gene: TRBV5-1
CDR3aa: CASSLGGSGLNEQFF

j_gene: TRBJ2-3
d_gene: NA
v_gene: TRBV6-1
CDR3aa: CASSERFTDTQYF

j_gene: TRBJ2-4
d_gene: NA
v_gene: TRBV9
CDR3aa: CASSEGGNGIQYF

j_gene: TRBJ2-3
d_gene: NA
v_gene: TRBV29-1
CDR3aa: CSVERGTSTDTQYF

j_gene: TRBJ2-3
d_gene: NA
v_gene: TRBV7-2
CDR3aa: CASSPGSAWGTDTQYF